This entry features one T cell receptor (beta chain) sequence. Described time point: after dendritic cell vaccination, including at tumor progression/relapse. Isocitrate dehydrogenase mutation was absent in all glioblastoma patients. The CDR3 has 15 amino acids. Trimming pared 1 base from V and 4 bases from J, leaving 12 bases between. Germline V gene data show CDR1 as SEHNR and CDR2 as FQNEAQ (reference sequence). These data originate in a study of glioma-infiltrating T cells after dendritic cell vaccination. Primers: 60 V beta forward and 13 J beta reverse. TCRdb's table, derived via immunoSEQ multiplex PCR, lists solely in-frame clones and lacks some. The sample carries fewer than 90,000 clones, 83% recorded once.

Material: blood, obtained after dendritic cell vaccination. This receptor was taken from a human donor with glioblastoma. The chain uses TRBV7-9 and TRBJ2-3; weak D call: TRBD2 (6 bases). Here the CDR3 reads CASSLVAGGADTQYF. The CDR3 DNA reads TGTGCCAGCAGCTTAGTGGCAGGAGGGGCAGATACGCAGTATTTT.